The rows below give T cell receptor beta chains drawn from one sample of a study of T cells in Graves' hyperthyroidism and ophthalmopathy. MiXCR was run by TCRdb on the multiplex PCR reads, yielding one entry per CDR3 protein. The sample lists around 800,000 distinct CDR3 sequences, 35% to 45% occurring once. Sequencing input: blood. The origin of the receptors is a man younger than 30 with Graves' hyperthyroidism. CDR3s include the opening cysteine and the closing phenylalanine or tryptophan. The order of the fields is V gene, J gene, clone size, D gene, CDR3 protein, CDR3 DNA. A D gene is named only where the DNA matches it firmly. Expanded clones are given a class, and other clones once, few, many or no size at all.

v_gene: TRBV4-2; j_gene: TRBJ2-5; abundance: few; d_gene: -; CDR3aa: CASSQPTGGTQYF; CDR3nt: TGTGCCAGCAGCCAGCCCACGGGCGGGACCCAGTACTTC
v_gene: TRBV29-1; j_gene: TRBJ1-2; abundance: many; d_gene: -; CDR3aa: CSVAILGGEDYGYTF; CDR3nt: TGCAGCGTTGCCATCCTGGGAGGGGAGGACTATGGCTACACCTTC
v_gene: TRBV2; j_gene: TRBJ2-7; abundance: few; d_gene: TRBD2; CDR3aa: CASSEGDAGLAAEEQYF; CDR3nt: TGTGCCAGCAGTGAAGGGGACGCGGGACTAGCGGCCGAGGAGCAGTACTTC
v_gene: TRBV29-1; j_gene: TRBJ1-4; abundance: once; d_gene: TRBD1; CDR3aa: CSVWRQGNEKLFF; CDR3nt: TGCAGCGTTTGGCGACAGGGGAATGAAAAACTGTTTTTT
v_gene: TRBV19; j_gene: TRBJ1-1; abundance: -; d_gene: -; CDR3aa: CASSTVTASSEAFF; CDR3nt: TGTGCCAGTAGTACCGTGACAGCTTCTTCTGAAGCTTTCTTT
v_gene: TRBV5-1; j_gene: TRBJ2-7; abundance: -; d_gene: TRBD2; CDR3aa: CASSRTSDHEQYF; CDR3nt: TGCGCCAGCAGCAGGACTAGCGACCACGAGCAGTACTTC
v_gene: TRBV20-1; j_gene: TRBJ1-1; abundance: many; d_gene: -; CDR3aa: CSARDSRFVDTEAFF; CDR3nt: TGCAGTGCTAGAGATTCTCGGTTCGTTGACACTGAAGCTTTCTTT
v_gene: TRBV19; j_gene: TRBJ1-2; abundance: many; d_gene: TRBD1; CDR3aa: CASRGQGIIYGYTF; CDR3nt: TGTGCCAGTAGAGGACAGGGGATCATCTATGGCTACACCTTC
v_gene: TRBV5-1; j_gene: TRBJ1-1; abundance: many; d_gene: -; CDR3aa: CASSLEVGRTEAFF; CDR3nt: TGCGCCAGCAGCTTGGAGGTGGGCCGGACTGAAGCTTTCTTT
v_gene: TRBV12-3/TRBV12-4; j_gene: TRBJ2-2; abundance: -; d_gene: TRBD1; CDR3aa: CASRDRATGELFF; CDR3nt: TGTGCCAGCAGAGACAGGGCCACCGGGGAGCTGTTTTTT
v_gene: TRBV7-2; j_gene: TRBJ1-1; abundance: -; d_gene: -; CDR3aa: CASSFLGVEEDTEAFF; CDR3nt: TGTGCCAGCAGCTTCCTGGGGGTGGAGGAGGACACTGAAGCTTTCTTT
v_gene: TRBV29-1; j_gene: TRBJ1-2; abundance: few; d_gene: -; CDR3aa: CSVGYGDGYTF; CDR3nt: TGCAGCGTCGGGTACGGTGATGGCTACACCTTC
v_gene: TRBV7-2; j_gene: TRBJ1-6; abundance: -; d_gene: TRBD1; CDR3aa: CASSDRASPLHF; CDR3nt: TGTGCCAGCAGCGACAGGGCTTCACCCCTCCACTTT
v_gene: TRBV20-1; j_gene: TRBJ1-2; abundance: many; d_gene: -; CDR3aa: CSAAQGDGYTF; CDR3nt: TGCAGTGCCGCACAGGGAGATGGCTACACCTTC
v_gene: TRBV2; j_gene: TRBJ1-1; abundance: many; d_gene: TRBD1; CDR3aa: CASSTEGQMNTEAFF; CDR3nt: TGTGCCAGCAGTACAGAGGGACAGATGAACACTGAAGCTTTCTTT
v_gene: TRBV9; j_gene: TRBJ2-2; abundance: -; d_gene: TRBD1; CDR3aa: CAGQGDTGELFF; CDR3nt: TGTGCCGGACAGGGGGACACCGGGGAGCTGTTTTTT
v_gene: TRBV11-2; j_gene: TRBJ2-5; abundance: -; d_gene: TRBD2; CDR3aa: CASQAGGEETQYF; CDR3nt: TGTGCCAGCCAAGCGGGGGGTGAAGAGACCCAGTACTTC
v_gene: TRBV2; j_gene: TRBJ2-5; abundance: -; d_gene: -; CDR3aa: CASLWESSPLGTQYF; CDR3nt: TGTGCCAGCTTGTGGGAGAGTTCACCCCTAGGGACCCAGTACTTC
v_gene: TRBV5-5; j_gene: TRBJ1-4; abundance: -; d_gene: TRBD1; CDR3aa: CASSRGQGAPNEKLFF; CDR3nt: TGTGCCAGCAGCCGGGGACAGGGGGCGCCTAATGAAAAACTGTTTTTT
v_gene: TRBV7-3; j_gene: TRBJ1-2; abundance: few; d_gene: -; CDR3aa: CANSPDKGNYGYTF; CDR3nt: TGTGCCAACAGCCCCGACAAGGGTAACTATGGCTACACCTTC
v_gene: TRBV6-1; j_gene: TRBJ1-1; abundance: -; d_gene: -; CDR3aa: CASTGIDPEAFF; CDR3nt: TGTGCCAGCACGGGGATTGACCCTGAAGCTTTCTTT
v_gene: TRBV29-1; j_gene: TRBJ2-2; abundance: many; d_gene: -; CDR3aa: CSVEDRAGELFF; CDR3nt: TGCAGCGTTGAAGATAGGGCCGGGGAGCTGTTTTTT
v_gene: TRBV24-1; j_gene: TRBJ1-2; abundance: many; d_gene: TRBD1; CDR3aa: CATSDSQGSRGYTF; CDR3nt: TGTGCCACCAGTGATTCACAGGGGTCGCGTGGCTACACCTTC
v_gene: TRBV25-1; j_gene: TRBJ2-3; abundance: many; d_gene: -; CDR3aa: CASSELGTDTQYF; CDR3nt: TGTGCCAGCAGTGAGTTAGGCACAGATACGCAGTATTTT
v_gene: TRBV2; j_gene: TRBJ1-1; abundance: few; d_gene: -; CDR3aa: CASPRTSSEAFF; CDR3nt: TGTGCCAGCCCGAGGACATCTTCTGAAGCTTTCTTT
v_gene: TRBV7-6; j_gene: TRBJ2-2; abundance: -; d_gene: -; CDR3aa: CASSSLSPSATGELFF; CDR3nt: TGTGCCAGCAGCTCGCTTAGCCCTTCGGCCACCGGGGAGCTGTTTTTT
v_gene: TRBV29-1; j_gene: TRBJ1-1; abundance: -; d_gene: -; CDR3aa: CSSQDMGTEAFF; CDR3nt: TGCAGCAGTCAGGACATGGGCACTGAAGCTTTCTTT
v_gene: TRBV3-1; j_gene: TRBJ1-1; abundance: few; d_gene: -; CDR3aa: CASMPGHQNTEAFF; CDR3nt: TGTGCCAGCATGCCGGGACACCAGAACACTGAAGCTTTCTTT
v_gene: TRBV10-3; j_gene: TRBJ2-7; abundance: few; d_gene: TRBD1; CDR3aa: CAIGTGGFYEQYF; CDR3nt: TGTGCCATTGGGACAGGGGGATTCTACGAGCAGTACTTC
v_gene: TRBV6-5; j_gene: TRBJ2-2; abundance: -; d_gene: -; CDR3aa: CAAGRQNTGELFF; CDR3nt: TGTGCAGCCGGCCGACAGAACACCGGGGAGCTGTTTTTT
v_gene: TRBV9; j_gene: TRBJ1-1; abundance: few; d_gene: -; CDR3aa: CASGGFRGEAFF; CDR3nt: TGTGCCAGCGGGGGGTTCCGCGGTGAAGCTTTCTTT
v_gene: TRBV5-6; j_gene: TRBJ2-7; abundance: -; d_gene: TRBD1; CDR3aa: CASSPTKGQGDERYF; CDR3nt: TGCGCCAGCAGCCCAACCAAAGGCCAGGGGGACGAGCGGTACTTC
v_gene: TRBV12-3/TRBV12-4; j_gene: TRBJ1-6; abundance: many; d_gene: -; CDR3aa: CASSPQGSGSPLHF; CDR3nt: TGTGCCAGCAGTCCACAGGGATCTGGGTCACCCCTCCACTTT